The 17 T cell receptor beta chains reported below all come from one sample, sequenced in a study of Tregs in tolerant kidney transplant recipients. The table came from immunoSEQ multiplex PCR; TCRdb's copy has only in-frame clones and leaves some out. In the table there are tens of thousands of clones, roughly 95% of which are singletons. What these receptors recognize is not known. What was sequenced was Tregs from blood cultured with allogeneic cells. All receptors derive from a human donor in good health.

As DNA, the CDR3 is TGTGCCAGCTCGTCAGGGGTGAACACTGAAGCTTTCTTT. Translating gives CASSSGVNTEAFF. The chain combines TRBV18 with TRBJ1-1; TRBD1 is a possible D gene (6 bases). The germline V and J ends were trimmed by 6 bases and 0 bases, with 8 bases remaining between them. The CDR3 has 13 amino acids. CDR1 and CDR2 (germline): KGHSH, LQKENI.

About this clone: An end of the junction does not agree with germline; a read error may underlie this. The genes are TRBV11-2 and TRBJ1-4; perhaps TRBD1 as D (6 bases). The CDR3 runs 14 residues. Germline values: CDR1 SGHAT, CDR2 FQNNGV. The CDR3 DNA reads as TGTGCCAGCAGATTAGGGGGGTTTAATGAAAAACTGTTTTTT. Protein product: CASRLGGFNEKLFF.

This chain connects TRBV29-1 to TRBJ2-7; tentatively, D is TRBD2 (6 bases). V gave up 1 base and J gave up 7 bases, with 17 bases separating them. Germline V gene sequence: CDR1 SQVTM, CDR2 ANQGSEA. The CDR3 contains 14 residues. Here the CDR3 DNA reads TGCAGCGTTGAAGTATCGGGACTCTTCGTGGAGCAGTACTTC. It codes for CSVEVSGLFVEQYF.

The chain couples TRBV18 to TRBJ2-7; D unclear. V was trimmed by 1 base and J by 5 bases, leaving 15 bases between them. CDR1 is KGHSH, CDR2 LQKENI, per germline. The CDR3 totals 15 residues. The CDR3 is CASSPLLAKVHEQYF. CDR3 DNA sequence: TGTGCCAGCTCACCACTGCTGGCGAAGGTCCACGAGCAGTACTTC.

The table lists this clone with a count of one. The V call is TRBV5-4, the J call TRBJ1-3, with no clear D. The germline V gene has CDR1 SGHNT and CDR2 YYREEE (reference sequence). The CDR3 covers 16 residues. Trimming pared 1 base from V and 3 bases from J, leaving 14 bases between. The CDR3 coding sequence is TGTGCCAGCAGCTTGTTTAGGGTCGATGGTGGAAACACCATATATTTT. It is translated as CASSLFRVDGGNTIYF.

This clone appeared a single time. This sequence joins TRBV29-1 and TRBJ2-7, with 8 bases identical to TRBD1. This CDR3 is built from 13 residues. Germline CDR1 is SQVTM and CDR2 is ANQGSEA. V was pared by 3 bases and J by 2 bases, with 3 bases of the junction left unmatched. The CDR3 DNA sequence: TGCAGCGTTGACCGACAGGGGACCTACGAGCAGTACTTC. Residues: CSVDRQGTYEQYF.

In nucleotides, the CDR3 is TGTGCCAGCAGCTCACGCCTCACAGATACGCAGTATTTT. Protein: CASSSRLTDTQYF. The V and J genes are TRBV11-2 and TRBJ2-3; D is undetermined. CDR1 is SGHAT, CDR2 FQNNGV, per germline. The CDR3 contains 13 residues. The V gene lost 4 bases and the J gene lost 2 bases, with 7 bases spanning the gap.

The gene calls are TRBV10-2 and TRBJ2-3, with D possibly TRBD1 on 5 matching bases. CDR1 and CDR2 (germline): WSHSY, SAAADI. The CDR3 totals 15 residues. V gave up 4 bases and J gave up 0 bases, with 11 bases separating them. The CDR3 here is CASSGWGISTDTQYF. CDR3 DNA: TGCGCCAGCAGTGGTTGGGGCATAAGCACAGATACGCAGTATTTT.

The rearrangement uses TRBV7-9 and TRBJ1-1, with D possibly matching TRBD1 (6 bases). The CDR3 covers 17 residues. V was pared by 1 base and J by 2 bases, with 17 bases between. Germline V gene data show CDR1 as SEHNR and CDR2 as FQNEAQ (reference sequence). CDR3 region: CASSLGPPTGYNTEAFF. The CDR3 DNA is TGTGCCAGCAGCTTAGGACCCCCAACAGGGTACAACACTGAAGCTTTCTTT. The whole variable domain, filled in from reference TRBV7-9 and TRBJ1-1, reads DTGVSQNPRHKITKRGQNVTFRCDPISEHNRLYWYRQTLGQGPEFLTYFQNEAQLEKSRLLSDRFSAERPKGSFSTLEIQRTEQGDSAMYLCASSLGPPTGYNTEAFFGQGTRLTVV.

This sequence joins TRBV2 and TRBJ2-7; D gene uncertain. Looked up from germline, CDR1 is SNHLY and CDR2 is FYNNEI. Trimming took off 0 bases at V and 4 bases at J, with 4 bases between the two ends. The CDR3 is 12 residues long. The CDR3 region is CASSEAGYEQYF. Here the CDR3 DNA reads TGTGCCAGCAGTGAAGCGGGGTACGAGCAGTACTTC. Looking up the rest from reference TRBV2 and TRBJ2-7 gives the full variable domain: EPEVTQTPSHQVTQMGQEVILRCVPISNHLYFYWYRQILGQKVEFLVSFYNNEISEKSEIFDDQFSVERPDGSNFTLKIRSTKLEDSAMYFCASSEAGYEQYFGPGTRLTVT.

Only a few counts were recorded for this clone. The V gene is TRBV5-1, the J gene TRBJ2-5, with D possibly TRBD2 on 7 matching bases. Germline V lookup: CDR1 SGHRS, CDR2 YFSETQ. V was shortened by 7 bases and J by 1 base, with 20 bases between the two germline ends. The CDR3 spans 16 residues. The CDR3, as DNA: TGCGCCAGCCGTATATGGGGGGGGCTCCCCCAAGAGACCCAGTACTTC. This sequence encodes CASRIWGGLPQETQYF. The full variable domain, its missing parts supplied by reference TRBV5-1 and TRBJ2-5, is KAGVTQTPRYLIKTRGQQVTLSCSPISGHRSVSWYQQTPGQGLQFLFEYFSETQRNKGNFPGRFSGRQFSNSRSEMNVSTLELGDSALYLCASRIWGGLPQETQYFGPGTRLLVL.

This rearrangement joins TRBV11-2 to TRBJ2-1; D remains ambiguous. The germline gives CDR1 SGHAT, CDR2 FQNNGV. Trimming took 4 bases from V and 5 from J, leaving 9 bases between them. This CDR3 comprises 13 residues. CDR3 in amino acids: CASSSAGHNEQFF. The DNA for the CDR3 is TGTGCCAGCAGCTCAGCCGGCCACAATGAGCAGTTCTTC.

The chain is built from TRBV5-1 and TRBJ2-2; 7 bases fit TRBD2. The CDR3 length is 15 residues. CDR1 is SGHRS, CDR2 YFSETQ, per germline. The junction had 13 bases not matched to a gene; V was cut back by 7 bases and J by 7 bases. CDR3 bases: TGCGCCAGCCACCTGGTGGCTAGCGGCCTCGGGGAGCTGTTTTTT. This codes for CASHLVASGLGELFF.

The chain couples TRBV5-5 to TRBJ1-4; 7 positions agree with TRBD1. The germline V gene encodes CDR1 SGHKS and CDR2 YYEKEE (reference sequence). V lost 7 bases, J lost 4 bases, and 4 bases stayed unmatched. The CDR3 has 13 residues. CDR3 DNA: TGTGCCAGCGCCGGGACAGTTAATGAAAAACTGTTTTTT. This translates into CASAGTVNEKLFF.

The rearrangement uses TRBV2 and TRBJ1-1, with 7 bases aligning to TRBD1. The CDR3 runs 14 residues. CDR1 and CDR2 (germline): SNHLY, FYNNEI. J was trimmed by 0 bases and V by 6 bases; bases with no gene match: 4. The CDR3 nucleotides read TGTGCCAGCAGGAACAGGGGAATGAACACTGAAGCTTTCTTT. Protein: CASRNRGMNTEAFF.

The chain uses TRBV9 and TRBJ1-6; the match to TRBD1 covers 8 bases. With V trimmed by 4 bases and J by 7 bases, 10 bases remained unmatched. CDR1 and CDR2 from the germline V gene are SGDLS and YYNGEE. The CDR3 loop spans 16 amino acids. The CDR3 region is CASSSQSTGVNSPLHF. CDR3 nucleotides: TGTGCCAGCAGCTCGCAGTCGACAGGGGTGAATTCACCCCTCCACTTT.

The chain combines TRBV5-6 with TRBJ1-1; D is ambiguous. Trimming cost V 2 bases and J 0 bases, with 8 bases left between them. CDR3 length equals 14 residues. Per the germline V gene, CDR1 is SGHDT and CDR2 is YYEEEE. CDR3 coding DNA: TGTGCCAGCAGCTTAAGATTACTGAACACTGAAGCTTTCTTT. Translating it yields CASSLRLLNTEAFF. The full variable domain, rest sourced from reference TRBV5-6 and TRBJ1-1, is DAGVTQSPTHLIKTRGQQVTLRCSPKSGHDTVSWYQQALGQGPQFIFQYYEEEERQRGNFPDRFSGHQFPNYSSELNVNALLLGDSALYLCASSLRLLNTEAFFGQGTRLTVV.